A single sample gave rise to the 13 T cell receptor beta chains below, sequenced in a study of T cells in Graves' hyperthyroidism and ophthalmopathy. Researchers took RNA transcripts and amplified the TCR beta CDR3 regions from them. With the HTBI primer set, the TCR CDR3 went through a first round of RT-PCR. MiXCR was run by TCRdb on the multiplex PCR reads, yielding one entry per CDR3 protein. Of roughly 500,000 distinct CDR3 sequences listed, 46% are singletons. Sequencing was done on a sample of peripheral blood or thyroid tissue (not recorded which). These receptors originate from an adult woman with Graves' disease, either hyperthyroidism or ophthalmopathy (not recorded which).

The rearrangement uses TRBV24-1 and TRBJ2-5; D is unclear. The CDR3 length is 13 residues. Germline CDR1 is KGHDR and CDR2 is SFDVKD. The ends were cut back, 3 bases at V and 5 bases at J, with 9 bases in the middle. The CDR3 region is CATSDRNTETQYF. The CDR3 DNA is TGTGCCACCAGTGATCGAAACACTGAGACCCAGTACTTC.

Of note for this clonotype: The CDR3 ends on some other residue instead of the conserved phenylalanine or tryptophan, so this is likely a read error. No DNA is shown, since the ends of the CDR3 on it are uncertain; the CDR3 is the one TCRdb lists. The chain links TRBV7-3 to TRBJ1-3. Germline CDR1 is SGHTA and CDR2 is FQGTGA. The CDR3 spans 11 amino acids, including both terminal residues. The CDR3 here is CASSLTGLTNT.

This clonotype was seen a single time. The rearrangement joins TRBV10-3 to TRBJ2-3; the D gene is possibly TRBD2 (6 bases). The CDR3 has 14 amino acids. Between the trimmed V and J ends, which lost 6 bases and 4 bases, there was a span of 14 bases. The germline V gene encodes CDR1 ENHRY and CDR2 SYGVKD. The CDR3 region is CAIREAGSPDTQYF. The CDR3 DNA reads TGTGCCATCAGGGAGGCCGGGAGTCCAGATACGCAGTATTTT.

The chain employs TRBV20-1 and TRBJ1-5, with D maybe TRBD1 (5 bases). V was clipped by 2 bases and J by 2 bases, with 19 bases between them. The CDR3 is 17 residues long. Germline V CDR1 and CDR2: DFQATT, SNEGSKA (reference sequence). This CDR3 reads CSARSGTRGLGNQPQHF. The CDR3 DNA reads TGCAGTGCTAGATCCGGGACTAGGGGCTTGGGCAATCAGCCCCAGCATTTT.

This clonotype was detected many times. This chain connects TRBV10-3 to TRBJ1-1; D remains ambiguous. There are 13 residues in the CDR3. Deletions cut 3 bases from V and 10 bases from J, with 15 bases between. Germline CDR1 reads ENHRY; CDR2 reads SYGVKD. DNA of the CDR3: TGTGCCATCAGTGAAGACTGGGGAGGCGGAGCTTTCTTT. Its translation is CAISEDWGGGAFF.

Note on this clonotype: One junction end disagrees with the germline gene, perhaps due to a read error. This chain connects TRBV10-3 to TRBJ2-7; unclear D gene. This CDR3 spans 13 amino acids. Germline CDR1 reads ENHRY; CDR2 reads SYGVKD. The CDR3 DNA reads TGTGCCAGCAGTGAAGCCGCCTACTACGAGCAGTACTTC. This sequence encodes CASSEAAYYEQYF.

This clonotype was counted ten times or more. This chain uses TRBV2 with TRBJ2-2; maybe TRBD2 (6 bases). The V gene's germline CDR1 is SNHLY and CDR2 FYNNEI. Between the trimmed V and J ends, which lost 3 bases and 1 base, there was a span of 12 bases. There are 16 residues in the CDR3. The CDR3 DNA sequence: TGTGCCAGCAGTGAGCGCGGGGCTCTGAACACCGGGGAGCTGTTTTTT. Its protein product is CASSERGALNTGELFF.

The gene calls are TRBV5-6 and TRBJ2-5; D ambiguous. The V gene lost 10 bases and the J gene lost 6 bases, with 13 bases spanning the gap. Germline CDR1 is SGHDT and CDR2 is YYEEEE. The CDR3 sequence is 11 residues long. In DNA, the CDR3 is TGTGCCTGGAGTGTAGGGCAGACCCAGTACTTC. It encodes CAWSVGQTQYF.

This clonotype was found many times. Here the CDR3 DNA reads TGTGCCAGCAGCCGGGATGGGGGCGAAACCGGGGAGCTGTTTTTT. Translated, it gives CASSRDGGETGELFF. This chain uses TRBV7-3 with TRBJ2-2, with a possible D match to TRBD1 (6 bases). Germline loops: CDR1 SGHTA, CDR2 FQGTGA. The CDR3 spans 15 residues. V lost 5 bases, J lost 5 bases, and 15 bases lay in between.

This clonotype was observed a few times. The rearrangement joins TRBV20-1 to TRBJ1-6, with 7 bases lining up with TRBD1. CDR1 is DFQATT, CDR2 SNEGSKA, per germline (reference sequence). With V trimmed by 6 bases and J by 2 bases, 19 bases remained unmatched. This CDR3 is 19 amino acids long. The CDR3 sequence is CSAHLDRTDLAPYNSPLHF. Written as DNA, the CDR3 is TGCAGTGCACACTTGGACAGGACAGATCTTGCACCCTATAATTCACCCCTCCACTTT.

This CDR3 is CASSVRPDSGNTF. The CDR3 coding sequence is TGTGCCAGCAGCGTACGCCCAGATTCTGGAAACACCTTC. The V and J genes are TRBV9 and TRBJ1-2; D call uncertain. Per germline, CDR1 SGDLS and CDR2 YYNGEE. The V end was cut by 1 base, the J end by 12 bases, with 16 bases between. The CDR3 has 13 amino acids. Supplemented by reference TRBV9 and TRBJ1-2, the full variable domain reads DSGVTQTPKHLITATGQRVTLRCSPRSGDLSVYWYQQSLDQGLQFLIQYYNGEERAKGNILERFSAQQFPDLHSELNLSSLELGDSALYFCASSVRPDSGNTFGSGTRLTVV.

This chain uses TRBV7-2 with TRBJ1-2; a possible D gene is TRBD1 (6 bases). Between the trimmed V and J ends, which lost 4 bases and 7 bases, there was a span of 13 bases. Germline V gives CDR1 SGHTA, CDR2 FQGNSA. The CDR3 covers 13 residues. The CDR3 reads CASSSRGHFGYTF. DNA of the CDR3: TGTGCCAGCAGCTCGAGGGGACATTTTGGCTACACCTTC.

The chain combines TRBV20-1 with TRBJ2-2; weak D call: TRBD2 (6 bases). This CDR3 spans 16 amino acids. V lost 0 bases and J lost 0, with 11 bases in between. Germline V gives CDR1 DFQATT, CDR2 SNEGSKA (reference sequence). CDR3 region: CSARDLGTSNTGELFF. In nucleotides, the CDR3 is TGCAGTGCTAGAGATCTGGGGACTTCGAACACCGGGGAGCTGTTTTTT.